This record concerns one T cell receptor beta chain sequence. A sample-barcoded 5' primer and a J-beta primer mix were used in a second PCR of about 7 to 12 cycles. In TCRdb, the 5' RACE reads were re-called with MiXCR into one record per CDR3 protein. The sample lists hundreds of thousands of distinct CDR3 sequences; roughly 50% were seen once. This sample stems from a study of blood T cells in healthy people across ages. CDR3 size: 13 residues. Germline V lookup: CDR1 SQVTM, CDR2 ANQGSEA. Trimming removed 4 bases at V and 2 bases at J, with 11 bases between. V is TRBV29-1 and J is TRBJ1-2; a weak D match, TRBD1 (5 bases). The TCR originated in a man younger than 40 in good health. Sequenced: blood. For the CDR3, the DNA is TGCAGCGTTGGGGACCCGTTAAACTATGGCTACACCTTC. Protein: CSVGDPLNYGYTF.